Below, 21 T cell receptor beta chains from the same sample are listed, as sequenced in a study of shared clonotypes between healthy human individuals. Here immunoSEQ multiplex PCR was the method, and the copy in TCRdb shows in-frame clones only, minus some. The data show some 500,000 clones, more than 95% seen once. Sequencing input: naive CD4+ T cells sorted from blood. Regarding subset: CD45RA+ positively selected. The origin of the receptors is a woman aged 30 to 39 in good health.

The genes are TRBV27 and TRBJ2-1; 9 nucleotides match TRBD1. Unmatched junction bases numbered 5, after V lost 4 bases and J lost 1 base. The CDR3 consists of 16 residues. Germline values: CDR1 MNHEY, CDR2 SMNVEV (reference sequence). The CDR3 reads CASSSPGTGSYNEQFF. DNA for the CDR3: TGTGCCAGCAGTTCCCCGGGGACAGGGTCCTACAATGAGCAGTTCTTC.

In regard to this clone: Germline is not matched at one junction end, which may reflect a read error. The chain carries TRBV2 and TRBJ2-7; a possible D gene is TRBD1 (6 bases). The CDR3 is 13 amino acids. Germline-derived CDR1 and CDR2 are SNHLY and FYNNEI. CDR3 protein: CASSRQVSYEQHF. The CDR3 DNA reads as TGTGCCAGCAGTAGACAGGTATCCTACGAGCAGCACTTC.

This clone was counted a few times. V is TRBV5-1 and J is TRBJ2-7, with 10 bases fitting TRBD2. The germline V gene encodes CDR1 SGHRS and CDR2 YFSETQ. V lost 0 bases to trimming and J lost 7 bases; unmatched junction nucleotides: 7. The CDR3 runs 15 residues. CDR3 in amino acids: CASSLGLAGGREQYF. Written as DNA, the CDR3 is TGCGCCAGCAGCTTGGGTTTAGCGGGAGGCAGGGAGCAGTACTTC. The full variable domain, with the rest looked up from reference TRBV5-1 and TRBJ2-7, is KAGVTQTPRYLIKTRGQQVTLSCSPISGHRSVSWYQQTPGQGLQFLFEYFSETQRNKGNFPGRFSGRQFSNSRSEMNVSTLELGDSALYLCASSLGLAGGREQYFGPGTRLTVT.

This clone was seen just once. The gene calls are TRBV28 and TRBJ2-3, with D tentatively TRBD1 (5 bases). Germline V gene data show CDR1 as MDHEN and CDR2 as SYDVKM. The germline V and J ends were trimmed by 5 bases and 3 bases, with 18 bases remaining between them. This CDR3 is 16 amino acids long. CDR3 in DNA: TGTGCCAGCAGTCCGGCAGGGAAGTGGACGACAGATACGCAGTATTTT. Translated, it gives CASSPAGKWTTDTQYF.

V is TRBV18 and J is TRBJ2-7, with 8 bases aligning to TRBD2. Germline values: CDR1 KGHSH, CDR2 LQKENI. V lost 2 bases to trimming and J lost 6 bases; unmatched junction nucleotides: 6. This CDR3 contains 14 residues. This chain's CDR3 is CASSPSGLALEQYF. The CDR3 region has the DNA TGTGCCAGCTCACCATCTGGACTAGCTCTCGAGCAGTACTTC.

The rearrangement joins TRBV10-1 to TRBJ1-3; the D is unclear. There are 11 residues in the CDR3. Germline lookup yields CDR1 WNHNN and CDR2 SYGVQD (reference sequence). V was pared by 3 bases and J by 7 bases, with 4 bases between. The CDR3: CASSDRNTIYF. The CDR3 region has the DNA TGCGCCAGCAGTGATCGTAACACCATATATTTT.

This chain uses TRBV28 with TRBJ2-7, with D unresolved. V dropped 3 bases and J dropped 4 bases, with 10 bases sitting between them. From germline, CDR1 is MDHEN and CDR2 SYDVKM. CDR3 length: 13 amino acids. The CDR3 sequence: CASSFGPIYEQYF. CDR3 in DNA: TGTGCCAGCAGTTTTGGACCGATTTACGAGCAGTACTTC.

The chain joins TRBV13 to TRBJ2-7; a weak D match, TRBD1 (5 bases). Germline V gene sequence: CDR1 PRHDT, CDR2 FYEKMQ (reference sequence). V lost 2 bases to trimming and J lost 3 bases, with 17 bases between them. CDR3 length: 16 amino acids. CDR3 region: CASSLSMSGQLYEQYF. In nucleotides, the CDR3 is TGTGCCAGCAGCTTAAGTATGTCCGGACAACTCTACGAGCAGTACTTC.

This clone was detected a few times. The genes are TRBV15 and TRBJ1-2; D ambiguous. The CDR3 has 11 residues. Trimming cost V 0 bases and J 4 bases, with 0 bases left between them. Germline CDR1 and CDR2: LNHNV and YYDKDF (reference sequence). The CDR3: CATSRDYGYTF. Here the CDR3 DNA reads TGTGCCACCAGCAGAGACTATGGCTACACCTTC.

The rearrangement joins TRBV28 to TRBJ1-2; 9 positions agree with TRBD1. Per the germline V gene, CDR1 is MDHEN and CDR2 is SYDVKM. The CDR3 has 14 amino acids. J was trimmed by 4 bases and V by 8 bases; bases with no gene match: 8. In nucleotides, the CDR3 is TGTGCCAGCGCGGGACAGGGCGGTTTCTATGGCTACACCTTC. It translates to CASAGQGGFYGYTF.

V is TRBV21-1 and J is TRBJ2-5; the table assigns TRBD1, which was not confirmed against the DNA. TRBV21-1 is a recognized pseudogene. The CDR3 is made up of 14 amino acids. Written as DNA, the CDR3 is TGTGCCAGCGGCCGGGACAGGGGAAAAGAGACCCAGTACTTC. Encoded protein: CASGRDRGKETQYF.

The V gene is TRBV28, the J gene TRBJ2-7, with D uncertain. This CDR3 spans 16 amino acids. V was trimmed by 5 bases and J by 0 bases, leaving 17 bases between them. The germline V gene has CDR1 MDHEN and CDR2 SYDVKM. CDR3 sequence reads: CASSGSQRSLSYEQYF. CDR3 in DNA: TGTGCCAGCAGTGGATCTCAGCGCTCGCTCTCCTACGAGCAGTACTTC.

This rearrangement joins TRBV5-1 to TRBJ1-5; D remains ambiguous. Germline V gene sequence: CDR1 SGHRS, CDR2 YFSETQ. There are 14 residues in the CDR3. With 1 base removed from V and 5 bases from J, the gap between germline ends came to 10 bases. CDR3 in amino acids: CASSLSPVDQPQHF. The CDR3 nucleotides read TGCGCCAGCAGCTTGTCCCCGGTTGATCAGCCCCAGCATTTT. Based on the CDR3 plus reference TRBV5-1 and TRBJ1-5, the full variable domain is KAGVTQTPRYLIKTRGQQVTLSCSPISGHRSVSWYQQTPGQGLQFLFEYFSETQRNKGNFPGRFSGRQFSNSRSEMNVSTLELGDSALYLCASSLSPVDQPQHFGDGTRLSIL.

This chain links TRBV10-1 with TRBJ2-7; 13 bases match TRBD2. Unmatched junction bases numbered 14, after V lost 0 bases and J lost 6 bases. CDR1 is WNHNN and CDR2 is SYGVQD in the germline V gene (reference sequence). The CDR3 covers 19 residues. DNA for the CDR3: TGCGCCAGCAGTGAGTCCCCGGGACTAGCGGGAAGAATAAAAAGCGAGCAGTACTTC. It translates to CASSESPGLAGRIKSEQYF.

This chain connects TRBV5-5 to TRBJ1-1, with D perhaps matching TRBD1 (5 bases). This CDR3 is 14 amino acids long. Trimming shortened V by 5 bases and J by 3 bases, and 14 bases separated the two germline ends. Germline-derived CDR1 and CDR2 are SGHKS and YYEKEE (reference sequence). As DNA, the CDR3 is TGTGCCAGCAGTTCGCAGGGAGGGGACACTGAAGCTTTCTTT. Protein: CASSSQGGDTEAFF.

The chain is built from TRBV25-1 and TRBJ2-1; D is ambiguous. Trimming removed 7 bases from V and 0 bases from J, with 10 bases in between. The CDR3 consists of 14 residues. CDR1 is MGHDK and CDR2 is SYGVNS in the germline V gene. Here the CDR3 reads CASKAASSYNEQFF. The CDR3 DNA is TGTGCCAGCAAGGCTGCAAGCTCCTACAATGAGCAGTTCTTC.

V and J are TRBV19 and TRBJ1-1; D is unclear. Looked up from germline, CDR1 is LNHDA and CDR2 is SQIVND (reference sequence). This CDR3 comprises 13 residues. V was shortened by 4 bases and J by 1 base, with 7 bases between the two germline ends. The CDR3 loop reads CASSRRANTEAFF. CDR3 sequence (DNA): TGTGCCAGTAGTAGGAGGGCGAACACTGAAGCTTTCTTT.

The gene calls are TRBV19 and TRBJ2-1; D might be TRBD2 (5 bases). Germline V gene sequence: CDR1 LNHDA, CDR2 SQIVND (reference sequence). The CDR3 extends over 14 amino acids. Trimming pared 5 bases from V and 9 bases from J, leaving 17 bases between. For the CDR3, the DNA is TGTGCCAGTAGTCCGATCACTAGTCGTAGTGAGCAGTTCTTC. Its translation is CASSPITSRSEQFF.

J is TRBJ2-5 and V is TRBV28; 7 nucleotides match TRBD1. J was trimmed by 4 bases and V by 1 base; bases with no gene match: 9. Germline CDR1 and CDR2: MDHEN and SYDVKM. The length of the CDR3 is 16 residues. Here the CDR3 reads CASSLSLDRAGETQYF. CDR3 bases: TGTGCCAGCAGTTTATCCCTCGACAGGGCGGGAGAGACCCAGTACTTC.

V usage is TRBV29-1 and J usage is TRBJ1-5; D is ambiguous. The CDR3 is made up of 13 amino acids. V gave up 3 bases and J gave up 2 bases, with 8 bases separating them. Germline assignment: CDR1 SQVTM and CDR2 ANQGSEA. Here the CDR3 DNA reads TGCAGCGTTGAGATCGGGGGCAATCAGCCCCAGCATTTT. Translation: CSVEIGGNQPQHF.

The V call is TRBV27, the J call TRBJ1-2, with 10 positions matching TRBD1. V shed 0 bases, J shed 4 bases, and the junction held 8 bases outside the gene matches. The CDR3 is 17 amino acids. CDR1 and CDR2 (germline): MNHEY, SMNVEV (reference sequence). CDR3 region: CASSLSSGTGVLYGYTF. The CDR3, as DNA: TGTGCCAGCAGTTTATCGTCCGGGACAGGGGTCCTCTATGGCTACACCTTC.